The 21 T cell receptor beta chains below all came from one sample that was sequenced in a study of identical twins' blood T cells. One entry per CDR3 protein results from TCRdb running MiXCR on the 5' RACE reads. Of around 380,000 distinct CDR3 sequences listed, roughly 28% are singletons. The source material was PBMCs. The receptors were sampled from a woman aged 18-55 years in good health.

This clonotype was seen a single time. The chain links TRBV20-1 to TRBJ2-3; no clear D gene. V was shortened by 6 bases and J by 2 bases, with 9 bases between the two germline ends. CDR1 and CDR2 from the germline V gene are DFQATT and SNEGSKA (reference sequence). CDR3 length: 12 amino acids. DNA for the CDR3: TGCAGTGCGCTAGTCTCCACAGATACGCAGTATTTT. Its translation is CSALVSTDTQYF.

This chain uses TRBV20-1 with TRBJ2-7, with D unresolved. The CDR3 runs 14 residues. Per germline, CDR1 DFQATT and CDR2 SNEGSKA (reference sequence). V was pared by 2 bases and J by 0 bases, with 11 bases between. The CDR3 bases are TGCAGTGCTAGACACGTGCTAAGCTCCTACGAGCAGTACTTC. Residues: CSARHVLSSYEQYF.

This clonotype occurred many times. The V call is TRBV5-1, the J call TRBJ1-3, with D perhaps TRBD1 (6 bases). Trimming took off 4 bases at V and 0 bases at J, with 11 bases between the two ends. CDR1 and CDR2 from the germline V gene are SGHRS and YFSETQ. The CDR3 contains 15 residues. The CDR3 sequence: CASSLGQFSGNTIYF. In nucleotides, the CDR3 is TGCGCCAGCAGCCTCGGACAGTTCTCTGGAAACACCATATATTTT.

The CDR3 bases are TGTGCCAGCAGCTTAGGTTCCGGGGGCGATAGGACTGAAGCTTTCTTT. It codes for CASSLGSGGDRTEAFF. The rearrangement joins TRBV11-2 to TRBJ1-1, with TRBD1 as a possible D gene (6 bases). V lost 1 base and J 5 bases, leaving 17 bases between the germline ends. Germline CDR1 reads SGHAT; CDR2 reads FQNNGV. The CDR3 contains 16 residues.

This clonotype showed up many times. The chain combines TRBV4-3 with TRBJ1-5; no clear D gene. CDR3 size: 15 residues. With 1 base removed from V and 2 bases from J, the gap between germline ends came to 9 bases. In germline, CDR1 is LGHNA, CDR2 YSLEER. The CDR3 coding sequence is TGCGCCAGCAGCCAAGTAGTTTTGGGCAATCAGCCCCAGCATTTT. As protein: CASSQVVLGNQPQHF.

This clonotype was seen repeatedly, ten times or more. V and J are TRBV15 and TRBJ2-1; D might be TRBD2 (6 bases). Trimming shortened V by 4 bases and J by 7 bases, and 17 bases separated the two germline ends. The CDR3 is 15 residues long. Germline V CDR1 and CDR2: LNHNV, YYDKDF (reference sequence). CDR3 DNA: TGTGCCACCAGCACCCTAGGGACTTTAGTTAATGAGCAGTTCTTC. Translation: CATSTLGTLVNEQFF. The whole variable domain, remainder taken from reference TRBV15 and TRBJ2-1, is DAMVIQNPRYQVTQFGKPVTLSCSQTLNHNVMYWYQQKSSQAPKLLFHYYDKDFNNEADTPDNFQSRRPNTSFCFLDIRSPGLGDTAMYLCATSTLGTLVNEQFFGPGTRLTVL.

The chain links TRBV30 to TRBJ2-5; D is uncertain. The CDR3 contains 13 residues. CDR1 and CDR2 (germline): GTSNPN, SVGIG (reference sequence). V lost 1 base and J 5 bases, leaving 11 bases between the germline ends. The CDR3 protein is CAWSGVARETQYF. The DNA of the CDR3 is TGTGCCTGGAGTGGGGTGGCCCGGGAGACCCAGTACTTC.

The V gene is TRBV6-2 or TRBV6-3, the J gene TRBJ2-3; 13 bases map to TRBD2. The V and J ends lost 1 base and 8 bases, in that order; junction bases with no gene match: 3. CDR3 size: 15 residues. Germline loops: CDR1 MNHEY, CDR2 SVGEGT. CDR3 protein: CASSYWTSGSLTQYF. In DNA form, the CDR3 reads TGTGCCAGCAGTTACTGGACTAGCGGGAGTCTTACGCAGTATTTT.

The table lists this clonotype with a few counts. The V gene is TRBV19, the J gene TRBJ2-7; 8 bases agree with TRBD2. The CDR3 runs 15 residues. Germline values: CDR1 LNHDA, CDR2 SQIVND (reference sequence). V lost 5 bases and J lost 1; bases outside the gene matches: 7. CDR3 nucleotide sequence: TGTGCCAGTAGTGCCGGACTAGCAGGGTCCTACGAGCAGTACTTC. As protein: CASSAGLAGSYEQYF.

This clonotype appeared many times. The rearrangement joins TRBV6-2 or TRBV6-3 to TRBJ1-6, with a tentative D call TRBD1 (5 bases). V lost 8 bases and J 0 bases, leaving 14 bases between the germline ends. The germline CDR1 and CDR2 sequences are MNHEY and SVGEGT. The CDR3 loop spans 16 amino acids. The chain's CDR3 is CASAGRPSSYNSPLHF. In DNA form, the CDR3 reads TGTGCCAGCGCGGGACGCCCAAGCTCCTATAATTCACCCCTCCACTTT.

The CDR3 DNA reads as TGTGCTAGTGGTTTGGTACCATCGTACAATGAGCAGTTCTTC. This translates into CASGLVPSYNEQFF. V and J are TRBV12-5 and TRBJ2-1; D unresolved. The germline V and J ends were trimmed by 0 bases and 4 bases, with 7 bases remaining between them. Germline CDR1 and CDR2: LGHNT and FRNRAP. The CDR3 length is 14 residues.

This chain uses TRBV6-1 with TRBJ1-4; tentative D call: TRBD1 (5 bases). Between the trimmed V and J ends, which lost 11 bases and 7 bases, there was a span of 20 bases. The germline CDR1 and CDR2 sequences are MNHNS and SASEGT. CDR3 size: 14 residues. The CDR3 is CAGRQRGSGEKLFF. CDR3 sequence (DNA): TGTGCCGGCCGACAAAGGGGTTCTGGTGAAAAACTGTTTTTT.

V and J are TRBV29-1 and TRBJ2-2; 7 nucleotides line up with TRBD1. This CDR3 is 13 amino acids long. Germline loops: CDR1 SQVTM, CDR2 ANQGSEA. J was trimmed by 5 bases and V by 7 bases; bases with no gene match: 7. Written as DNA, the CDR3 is TGCAGCGCCCGGGACAGTTATACCGGGGAGCTGTTTTTT. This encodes CSARDSYTGELFF.

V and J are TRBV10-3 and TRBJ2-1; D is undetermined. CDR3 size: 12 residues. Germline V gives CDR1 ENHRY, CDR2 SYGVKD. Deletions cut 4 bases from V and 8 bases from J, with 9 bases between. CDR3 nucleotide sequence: TGTGCCATCAGTGGACAATACGATGAGCAGTTCTTC. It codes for CAISGQYDEQFF.

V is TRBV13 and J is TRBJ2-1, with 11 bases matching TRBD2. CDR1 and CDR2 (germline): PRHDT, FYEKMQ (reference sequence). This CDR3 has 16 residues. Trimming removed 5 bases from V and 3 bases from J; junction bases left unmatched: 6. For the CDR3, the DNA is TGTGCCAGCAGCAAAGCGGGACTAGCGGACTACAATGAGCAGTTCTTC. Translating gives CASSKAGLADYNEQFF.

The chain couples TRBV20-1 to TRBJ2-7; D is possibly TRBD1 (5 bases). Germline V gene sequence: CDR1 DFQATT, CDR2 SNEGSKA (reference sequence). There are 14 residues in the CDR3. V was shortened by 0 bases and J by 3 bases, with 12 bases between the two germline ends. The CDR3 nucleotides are TGCAGTGCTAGAGATCGGGCAGGGAACTACGAGCAGTACTTC. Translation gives CSARDRAGNYEQYF.

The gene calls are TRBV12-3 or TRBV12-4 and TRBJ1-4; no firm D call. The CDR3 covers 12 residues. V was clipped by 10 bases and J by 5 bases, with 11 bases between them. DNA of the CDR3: TGTGCCACTTCGTTCGGGAATGAAAAACTGTTTTTT. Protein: CATSFGNEKLFF.

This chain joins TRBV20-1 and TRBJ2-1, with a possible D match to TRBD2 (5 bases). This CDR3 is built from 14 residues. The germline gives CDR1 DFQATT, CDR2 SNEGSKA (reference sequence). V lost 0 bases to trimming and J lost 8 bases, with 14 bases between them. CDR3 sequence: CSAREASSLDEQFF. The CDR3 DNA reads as TGCAGTGCTAGAGAGGCTAGCAGTCTTGATGAGCAGTTCTTC.

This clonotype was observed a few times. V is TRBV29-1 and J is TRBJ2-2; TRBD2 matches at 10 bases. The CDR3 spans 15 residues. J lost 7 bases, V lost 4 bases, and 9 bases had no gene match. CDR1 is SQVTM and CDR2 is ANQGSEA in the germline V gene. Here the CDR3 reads CSVARLAGDNGELFF. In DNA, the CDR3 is TGCAGCGTTGCTAGGCTAGCGGGAGACAACGGGGAGCTGTTTTTT.

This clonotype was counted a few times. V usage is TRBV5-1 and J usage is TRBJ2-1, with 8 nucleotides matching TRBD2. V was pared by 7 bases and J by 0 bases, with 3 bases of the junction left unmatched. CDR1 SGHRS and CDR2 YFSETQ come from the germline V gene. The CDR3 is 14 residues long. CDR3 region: CASSGGTSYNEQFF. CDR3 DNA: TGCGCCAGCTCGGGAGGGACCTCCTACAATGAGCAGTTCTTC. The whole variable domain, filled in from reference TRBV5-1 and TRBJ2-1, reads KAGVTQTPRYLIKTRGQQVTLSCSPISGHRSVSWYQQTPGQGLQFLFEYFSETQRNKGNFPGRFSGRQFSNSRSEMNVSTLELGDSALYLCASSGGTSYNEQFFGPGTRLTVL.

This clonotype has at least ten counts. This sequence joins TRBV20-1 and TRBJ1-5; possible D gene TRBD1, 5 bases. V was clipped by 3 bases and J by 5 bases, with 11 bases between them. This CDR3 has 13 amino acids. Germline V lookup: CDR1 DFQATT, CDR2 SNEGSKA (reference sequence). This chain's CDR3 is CSARGPNYQPQHF. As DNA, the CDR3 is TGCAGTGCTAGGGGACCAAATTATCAGCCCCAGCATTTT.